The TCR beta chain described here comes from a study of cytomegalovirus exposure and HLA in healthy donors. Overall study results and limits: In presence/absence analyses, roughly uniform sequencing depth across donors was assumed. A later analysis linked 16,951 TCR beta sequences to HLA alleles at 0.05 false discovery rate.

PCR used 60 Vbeta primers and 13 Jbeta primers. Under the authors' procedure: A later analysis tallied some 84 million unique TCR beta chains, about 11 million of them shared. Some clones are missing from TCRdb's copy, which holds only in-frame ones; the method was immunoSEQ multiplex PCR. V, J and clone size derive from that table, while D and trimming were established from the DNA sequence. The profile covers 150,000 to 200,000 clones, with around 87% appearing a single time and 1.1% taken by the ten largest. Concerning this clone itself: Its matching antigen is unknown.

The CDR3 spans 14 residues. V was shortened by 0 bases and J by 5 bases, with 10 bases between the two germline ends. Germline V gene data show CDR1 as MNHEY and CDR2 as SMNVEV (reference sequence). This clonotype originated in a boy younger than 10 in good health and CMV-seronegative. The sample consisted of PBMCs. The V call is TRBV27, the J call TRBJ1-2; D remains unclear. CDR3 loop: CASSLSLGPYGYTF. CDR3 DNA sequence: TGTGCCAGCAGTTTATCACTGGGCCCATATGGCTACACCTTC.